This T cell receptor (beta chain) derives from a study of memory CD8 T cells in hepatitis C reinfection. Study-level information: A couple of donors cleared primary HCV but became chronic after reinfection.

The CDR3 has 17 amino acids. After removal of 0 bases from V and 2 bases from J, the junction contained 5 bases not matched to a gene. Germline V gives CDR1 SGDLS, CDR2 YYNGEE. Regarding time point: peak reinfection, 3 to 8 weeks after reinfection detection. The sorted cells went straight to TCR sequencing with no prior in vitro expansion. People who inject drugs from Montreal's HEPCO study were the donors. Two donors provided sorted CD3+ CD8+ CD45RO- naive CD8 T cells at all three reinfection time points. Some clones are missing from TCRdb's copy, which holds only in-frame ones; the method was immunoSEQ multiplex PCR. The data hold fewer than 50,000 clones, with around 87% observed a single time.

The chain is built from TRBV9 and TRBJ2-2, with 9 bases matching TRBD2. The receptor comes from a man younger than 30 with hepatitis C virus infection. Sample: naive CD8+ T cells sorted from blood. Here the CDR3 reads CASSVGREGLNTGELFF. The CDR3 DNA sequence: TGTGCCAGCAGCGTAGGGCGGGAGGGATTAAACACCGGGGAGCTGTTTTTT. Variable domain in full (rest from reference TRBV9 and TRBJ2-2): DSGVTQTPKHLITATGQRVTLRCSPRSGDLSVYWYQQSLDQGLQFLIQYYNGEERAKGNILERFSAQQFPDLHSELNLSSLELGDSALYFCASSVGREGLNTGELFFGEGSRLTVL.